This TCR beta chain was observed in a study of T cell changes during pregnancy in multiple sclerosis. Assay: immunoSEQ multiplex PCR; the TCRdb copy retains only in-frame clones and omits some. The sample consists of about 75,000 clones, about 90% of them appearing once. The sequences come from peripheral blood, collected in the first trimester of pregnancy. This receptor was identified in a female donor in good health, enrolled as a control in a pregnancy study.

The DNA for the CDR3 is TGTGCCAGCATCGACAGGGTGAATACGCAGTATTTT. It codes for CASIDRVNTQYF. This chain connects TRBV7-2 to TRBJ2-3; 7 bases align to TRBD1. V was clipped by 7 bases and J by 7 bases; unmatched bases: 5. In germline, CDR1 is SGHTA, CDR2 FQGNSA. CDR3 length equals 12 residues.